Shown below are 11 T cell receptor beta chains from a single sample sequenced in a study of radiotherapy plus CTLA-4 blockade in lung cancer. Sequencing used immunoSEQ multiplex PCR; TCRdb keeps in-frame clones, though not all of them. The repertoire includes over 80,000 clones, approximately 86% of them detected once, and 16% sits in the top ten. The specimen comprised peripheral blood, sampled from a patient treated with radiotherapy plus ipilimumab. These receptor sequences come from a human donor with non-small cell lung cancer that progressed on radiotherapy plus ipilimumab.

This sequence joins TRBV15 and TRBJ2-7; 11 nucleotides match TRBD1. The CDR3 extends over 14 amino acids. V was clipped by 5 bases and J by 5 bases; unmatched bases: 5. CDR1 is LNHNV, CDR2 YYDKDF, per germline (reference sequence). In DNA form, the CDR3 reads TGTGCCACCAGCCCGGACAGGGGGCTCAACGAGCAGTACTTC. Translating it yields CATSPDRGLNEQYF. Together with reference TRBV15 and TRBJ2-7, the CDR3 gives the full variable domain: DAMVIQNPRYQVTQFGKPVTLSCSQTLNHNVMYWYQQKSSQAPKLLFHYYDKDFNNEADTPDNFQSRRPNTSFCFLDIRSPGLGDTAMYLCATSPDRGLNEQYFGPGTRLTVT.

This chain connects TRBV29-1 to TRBJ1-1, with D possibly TRBD1 on 5 matching bases. From germline, CDR1 is SQVTM and CDR2 ANQGSEA. Trimming took off 6 bases at V and 3 bases at J, with 17 bases between the two ends. CDR3 length equals 14 residues. The CDR3 DNA follows: TGCAGCGTCCGAGGTCCAGGGCGGGACACTGAAGCTTTCTTT. It codes for CSVRGPGRDTEAFF.

This chain uses TRBV5-8 with TRBJ1-5; D is unclear. This CDR3 contains 16 residues. Germline V lookup: CDR1 SGHTS, CDR2 YDEGEE. Trimming shortened V by 3 bases and J by 0 bases, and 13 bases separated the two germline ends. This chain's CDR3 is CASSYATVYSNQPQHF. Written as DNA, the CDR3 is TGTGCCAGCAGCTACGCAACGGTTTATAGCAATCAGCCCCAGCATTTT. The complete variable domain, with remaining parts taken from reference TRBV5-8 and TRBJ1-5, reads EAGVTQSPTHLIKTRGQQATLRCSPISGHTSVYWYQQALGLGLQFLLWYDEGEERNRGNFPPRFSGRQFPNYSSELNVNALELEDSALYLCASSYATVYSNQPQHFGDGTRLSIL.

The chain recombines TRBV2 with TRBJ1-5; 9 nucleotides line up with TRBD1. The CDR3 consists of 14 residues. The junction had 5 bases not matched to a gene; V was cut back by 5 bases and J by 6 bases. Per the germline V gene, CDR1 is SNHLY and CDR2 is FYNNEI. CDR3 bases: TGTGCCAGCAGTACGGGACAGGGCTTTCAGCCCCAGCATTTT. Translating it yields CASSTGQGFQPQHF.

The chain has TRBV10-2 and TRBJ2-2; 7 bases line up with TRBD2. CDR3 size: 14 residues. CDR1 is WSHSY and CDR2 is SAAADI in the germline V gene. After removal of 6 bases from V and 1 base from J, the junction contained 2 bases not matched to a gene. CDR3 sequence: CASRGGVNTGELFF. The DNA of the CDR3 is TGCGCCAGCAGGGGGGGGGTGAACACCGGGGAGCTGTTTTTT.

The chain employs TRBV18 and TRBJ1-1; TRBD1 matches 7 bases. The CDR3 covers 16 residues. Looked up from germline, CDR1 is KGHSH and CDR2 is LQKENI. V lost 3 bases and J lost 0; bases outside the gene matches: 7. The CDR3 region has the DNA TGTGCCAGCTCACCCGGGACAGTAGGGCTGAACACTGAAGCTTTCTTT. Amino acids: CASSPGTVGLNTEAFF.

The J gene is TRBJ1-2, the V gene TRBV10-3; D perhaps matches TRBD1 (6 bases). The CDR3 sequence is 14 residues long. Trimming took 3 bases from V and 5 from J, leaving 13 bases between them. The germline V gene has CDR1 ENHRY and CDR2 SYGVKD. The CDR3 DNA reads TGTGCCATCAGTGAAGGGGCAGGGGAATATGGCTACACCTTC. This encodes CAISEGAGEYGYTF.

The chain couples TRBV28 to TRBJ1-1; D is unresolved. Trimming pared 3 bases from V and 10 bases from J, leaving 9 bases between. The CDR3 loop spans 11 amino acids. CDR1 and CDR2 from the germline V gene are MDHEN and SYDVKM. CDR3 residues: CASSFTGRAFF. The CDR3 nucleotides read TGTGCCAGCAGTTTTACCGGGAGAGCTTTCTTT. The full variable domain, with the rest looked up from reference TRBV28 and TRBJ1-1, is DVKVTQSSRYLVKRTGEKVFLECVQDMDHENMFWYRQDPGLGLRLIYFSYDVKMKEKGDIPEGYSVSREKKERFSLILESASTNQTSMYLCASSFTGRAFFGQGTRLTVV.

This sequence joins TRBV28 and TRBJ1-5; possibly TRBD1 for D (5 bases). The CDR3 consists of 15 residues. CDR1 and CDR2 (germline): MDHEN, SYDVKM. V was cut by 6 bases and J by 6 bases, with 18 bases left in between. The CDR3 here is CASSTSGKGSQPQHF. Here the CDR3 DNA reads TGTGCCAGCAGCACATCAGGGAAGGGGAGTCAGCCCCAGCATTTT.

This clone was seen only once. This chain uses TRBV19 with TRBJ2-1; 15 bases agree with TRBD2. This CDR3 has 15 amino acids. Germline assignment: CDR1 LNHDA and CDR2 SQIVND (reference sequence). After removal of 6 bases from V and 5 bases from J, the junction contained 2 bases not matched to a gene. The CDR3 DNA is TGTGCCAGTAGGGGACTAGCGGGAGGCAACAATGAGCAGTTCTTC. The encoded protein is CASRGLAGGNNEQFF.

This chain joins TRBV10-1 and TRBJ1-5; D unresolved. The CDR3 covers 15 residues. Looked up from germline, CDR1 is WNHNN and CDR2 is SYGVQD (reference sequence). V lost 2 bases, J lost 10 bases, and 18 bases lay in between. The CDR3 DNA reads as TGCGCCAGCAGTGAGGGACGCGGGATTTGCGGCCCCCAGCATTTT. It specifies CASSEGRGICGPQHF.